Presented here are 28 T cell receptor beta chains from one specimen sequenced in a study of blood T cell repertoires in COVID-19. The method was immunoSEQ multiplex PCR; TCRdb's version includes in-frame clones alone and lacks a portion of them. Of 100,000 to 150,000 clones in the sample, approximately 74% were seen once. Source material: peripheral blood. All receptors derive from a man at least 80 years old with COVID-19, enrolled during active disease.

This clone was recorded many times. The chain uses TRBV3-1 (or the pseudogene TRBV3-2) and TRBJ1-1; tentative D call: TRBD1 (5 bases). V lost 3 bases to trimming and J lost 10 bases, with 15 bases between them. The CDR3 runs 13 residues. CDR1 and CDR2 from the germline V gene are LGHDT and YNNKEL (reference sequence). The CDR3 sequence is CASSHLSGGRAFF. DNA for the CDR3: TGTGCCAGCAGCCACCTTAGCGGGGGTAGAGCTTTCTTT.

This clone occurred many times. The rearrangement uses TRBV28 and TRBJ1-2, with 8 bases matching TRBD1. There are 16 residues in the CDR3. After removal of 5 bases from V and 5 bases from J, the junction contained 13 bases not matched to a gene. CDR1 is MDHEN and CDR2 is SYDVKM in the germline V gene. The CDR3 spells CASSTLASDREYGYTF. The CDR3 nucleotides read TGTGCCAGCAGTACCCTCGCCTCGGACAGGGAATATGGCTACACCTTC.

For the CDR3, the DNA is TGTGCCAGCAGATTTTCCGGACAGGGTAAGGCTGGCTACACCTTC. Translation: CASRFSGQGKAGYTF. This chain links TRBV2 with TRBJ1-2, with TRBD1 identical over 8 bases. The junction had 13 bases not matched to a gene; V was cut back by 6 bases and J by 7 bases. The CDR3 totals 15 residues. Germline assignment: CDR1 SNHLY and CDR2 FYNNEI.

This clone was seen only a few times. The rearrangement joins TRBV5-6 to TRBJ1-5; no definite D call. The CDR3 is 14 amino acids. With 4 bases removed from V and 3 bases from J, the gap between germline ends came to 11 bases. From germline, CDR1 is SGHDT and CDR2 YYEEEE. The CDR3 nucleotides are TGTGCCAGCAGCCTCAGATCCGCCAATCAGCCCCAGCATTTT. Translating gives CASSLRSANQPQHF. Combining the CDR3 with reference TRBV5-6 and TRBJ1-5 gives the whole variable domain DAGVTQSPTHLIKTRGQQVTLRCSPKSGHDTVSWYQQALGQGPQFIFQYYEEEERQRGNFPDRFSGHQFPNYSSELNVNALLLGDSALYLCASSLRSANQPQHFGDGTRLSIL.

This CDR3 is CAISGEGGRQPQHF. CDR3 DNA: TGTGCCATCAGTGGGGAGGGGGGCCGGCAGCCCCAGCATTTT. The rearrangement links TRBV10-3 to TRBJ1-5, with D possibly TRBD1 on 6 matching bases. CDR1 ENHRY and CDR2 SYGVKD come from the germline V gene. Trimming removed 4 bases at V and 7 bases at J, with 14 bases between. The CDR3 totals 14 residues.

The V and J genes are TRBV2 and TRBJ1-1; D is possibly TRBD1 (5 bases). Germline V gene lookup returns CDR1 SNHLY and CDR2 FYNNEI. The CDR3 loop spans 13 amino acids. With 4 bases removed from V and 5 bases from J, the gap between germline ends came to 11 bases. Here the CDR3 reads CASSGGGKTEAFF. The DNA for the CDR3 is TGTGCCAGCAGTGGGGGGGGTAAGACTGAAGCTTTCTTT.

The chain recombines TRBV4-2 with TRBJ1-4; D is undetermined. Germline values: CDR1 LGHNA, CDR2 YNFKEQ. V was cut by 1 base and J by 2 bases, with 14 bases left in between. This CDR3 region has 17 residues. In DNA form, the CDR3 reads TGTGCCAGCAGCCAAGGTGGGAGAGGGTCGACTAATGAAAAACTGTTTTTT. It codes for CASSQGGRGSTNEKLFF.

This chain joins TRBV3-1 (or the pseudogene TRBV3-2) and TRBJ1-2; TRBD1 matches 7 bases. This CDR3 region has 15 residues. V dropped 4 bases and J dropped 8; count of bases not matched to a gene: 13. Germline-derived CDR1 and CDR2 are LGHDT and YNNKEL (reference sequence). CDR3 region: CASSPRGTERGGYTF. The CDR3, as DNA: TGTGCCAGCAGCCCACGGGGGACAGAGCGAGGCGGCTACACCTTC.

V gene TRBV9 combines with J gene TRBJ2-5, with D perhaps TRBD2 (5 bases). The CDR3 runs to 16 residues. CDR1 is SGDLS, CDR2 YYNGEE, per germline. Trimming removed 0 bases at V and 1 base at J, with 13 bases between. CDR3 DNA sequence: TGTGCCAGCAGCGTAGGGGAAGGGAGAGGCCAAGAGACCCAGTACTTC. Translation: CASSVGEGRGQETQYF.

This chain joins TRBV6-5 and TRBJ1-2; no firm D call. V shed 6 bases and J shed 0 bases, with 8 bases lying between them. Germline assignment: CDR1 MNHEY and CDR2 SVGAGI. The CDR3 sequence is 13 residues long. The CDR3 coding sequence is TGTGCCAGCAGGGACGGGGCTAACTATGGCTACACCTTC. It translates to CASRDGANYGYTF.

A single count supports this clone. CDR3 nucleotide sequence: TGTGCCAGCAGCTTCGGTAAGGGGCTCTCCGGGGCCAACGTCCTGACTTTC. Protein: CASSFGKGLSGANVLTF. V usage is TRBV5-6 and J usage is TRBJ2-6, with D perhaps matching TRBD1 (5 bases). V was trimmed by 2 bases and J by 4 bases, leaving 16 bases between them. CDR1 and CDR2 (germline): SGHDT, YYEEEE. The CDR3 consists of 17 residues.

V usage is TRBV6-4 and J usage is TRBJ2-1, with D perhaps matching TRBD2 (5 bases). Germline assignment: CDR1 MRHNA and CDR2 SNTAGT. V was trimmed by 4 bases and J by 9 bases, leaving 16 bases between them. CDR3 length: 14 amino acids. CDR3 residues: CASSATAGWGEQFF. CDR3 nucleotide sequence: TGTGCCAGCAGTGCAACCGCGGGCTGGGGTGAGCAGTTCTTC.

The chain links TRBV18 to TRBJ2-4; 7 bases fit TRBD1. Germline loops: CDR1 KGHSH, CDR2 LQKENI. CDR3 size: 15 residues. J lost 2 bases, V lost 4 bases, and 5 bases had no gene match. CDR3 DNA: TGTGCCAGCTCACTTGGGACAGACCCCAAAAACATTCAGTACTTC. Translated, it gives CASSLGTDPKNIQYF.

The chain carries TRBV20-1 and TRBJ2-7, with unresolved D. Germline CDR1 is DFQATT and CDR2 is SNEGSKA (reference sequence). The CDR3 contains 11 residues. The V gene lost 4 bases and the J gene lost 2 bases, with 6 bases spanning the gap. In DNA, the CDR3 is TGCAGTGCTACGTATGCCTACGAGCAGTACTTC. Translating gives CSATYAYEQYF.

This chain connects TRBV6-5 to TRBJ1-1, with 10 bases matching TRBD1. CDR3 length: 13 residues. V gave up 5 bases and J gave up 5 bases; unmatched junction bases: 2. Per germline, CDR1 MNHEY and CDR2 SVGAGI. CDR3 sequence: CASSRTGGTEAFF. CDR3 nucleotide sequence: TGTGCCAGCAGTCGGACAGGGGGGACTGAAGCTTTCTTT.

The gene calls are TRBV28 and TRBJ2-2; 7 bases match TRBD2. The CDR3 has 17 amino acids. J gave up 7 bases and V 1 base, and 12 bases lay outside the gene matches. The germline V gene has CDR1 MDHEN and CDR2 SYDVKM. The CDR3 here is CASSLSGGRAVSGELFF. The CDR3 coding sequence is TGTGCCAGCAGTTTATCTGGCGGGAGAGCCGTTAGCGGGGAGCTGTTTTTT. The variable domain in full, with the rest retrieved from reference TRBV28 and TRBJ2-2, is DVKVTQSSRYLVKRTGEKVFLECVQDMDHENMFWYRQDPGLGLRLIYFSYDVKMKEKGDIPEGYSVSREKKERFSLILESASTNQTSMYLCASSLSGGRAVSGELFFGEGSRLTVL.

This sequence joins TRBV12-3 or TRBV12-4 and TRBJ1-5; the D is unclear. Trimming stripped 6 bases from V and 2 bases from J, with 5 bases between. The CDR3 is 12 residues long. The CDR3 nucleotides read TGTGCCAGCAGGGAGGGCAATCAGCCCCAGCATTTT. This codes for CASREGNQPQHF.

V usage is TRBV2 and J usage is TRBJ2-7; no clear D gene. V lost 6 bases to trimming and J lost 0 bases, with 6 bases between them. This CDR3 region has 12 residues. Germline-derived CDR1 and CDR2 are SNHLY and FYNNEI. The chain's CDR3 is CASSRSSYEQYF. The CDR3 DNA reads TGTGCCAGCAGCCGGAGCTCCTACGAGCAGTACTTC.

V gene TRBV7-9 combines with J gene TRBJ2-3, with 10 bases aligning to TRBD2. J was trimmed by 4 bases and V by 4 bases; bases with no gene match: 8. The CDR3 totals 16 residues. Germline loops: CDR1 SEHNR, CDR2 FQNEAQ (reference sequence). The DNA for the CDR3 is TGTGCCAGCAGCTCTGCACCGACTAGCGGGTCAGATACGCAGTATTTT. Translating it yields CASSSAPTSGSDTQYF.

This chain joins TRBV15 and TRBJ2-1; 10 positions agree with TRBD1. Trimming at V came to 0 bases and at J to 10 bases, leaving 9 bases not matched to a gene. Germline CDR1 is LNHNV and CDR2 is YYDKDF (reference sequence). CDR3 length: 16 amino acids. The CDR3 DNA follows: TGTGCCACCAGCAGAGATCCGACAGGGGGCAGCGGGGAGCAGTTCTTC. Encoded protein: CATSRDPTGGSGEQFF.

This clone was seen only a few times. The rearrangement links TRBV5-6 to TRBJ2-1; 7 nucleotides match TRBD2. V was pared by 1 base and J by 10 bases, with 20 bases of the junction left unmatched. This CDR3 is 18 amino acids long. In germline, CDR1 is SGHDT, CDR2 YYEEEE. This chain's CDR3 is CASSLMANPGLHSWEQFF. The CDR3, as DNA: TGTGCCAGCAGCTTGATGGCTAACCCGGGACTACACTCTTGGGAGCAGTTCTTC.

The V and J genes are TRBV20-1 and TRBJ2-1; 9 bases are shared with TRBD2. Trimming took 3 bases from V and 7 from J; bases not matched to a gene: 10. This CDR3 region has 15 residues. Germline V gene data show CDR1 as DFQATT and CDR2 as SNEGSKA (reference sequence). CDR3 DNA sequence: TGCAGTGCTAGTACTAGGCGGGAGGGTCCTAATGAGCAGTTCTTC. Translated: CSASTRREGPNEQFF.

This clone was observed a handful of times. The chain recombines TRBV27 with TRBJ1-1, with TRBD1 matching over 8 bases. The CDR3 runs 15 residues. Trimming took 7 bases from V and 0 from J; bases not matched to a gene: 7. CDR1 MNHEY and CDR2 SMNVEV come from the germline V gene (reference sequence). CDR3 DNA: TGTGCCAGCACCACAGGGGGGCAAATGAACACTGAAGCTTTCTTT. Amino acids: CASTTGGQMNTEAFF.

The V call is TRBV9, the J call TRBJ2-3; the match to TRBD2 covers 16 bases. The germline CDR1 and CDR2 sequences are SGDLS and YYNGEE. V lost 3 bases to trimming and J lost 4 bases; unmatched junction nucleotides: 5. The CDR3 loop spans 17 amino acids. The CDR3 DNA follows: TGTGCCAGCAGCGGATCCGGGACTAGCGGGAGGGCAGATACGCAGTATTTT. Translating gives CASSGSGTSGRADTQYF.

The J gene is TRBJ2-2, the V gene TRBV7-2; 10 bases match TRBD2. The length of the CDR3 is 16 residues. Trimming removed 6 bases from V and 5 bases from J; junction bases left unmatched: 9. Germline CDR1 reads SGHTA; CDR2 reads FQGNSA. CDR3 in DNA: TGTGCCAGCAGACAGGCTAGCGGGAGAGGTACCGGGGAGCTGTTTTTT. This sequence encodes CASRQASGRGTGELFF.

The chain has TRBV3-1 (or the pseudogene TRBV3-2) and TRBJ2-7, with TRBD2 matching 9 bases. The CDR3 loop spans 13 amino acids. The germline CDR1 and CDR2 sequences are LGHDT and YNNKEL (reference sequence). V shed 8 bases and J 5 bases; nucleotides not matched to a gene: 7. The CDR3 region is CASQAGGPHEQYF. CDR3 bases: TGTGCCAGCCAGGCGGGAGGGCCCCACGAGCAGTACTTC.

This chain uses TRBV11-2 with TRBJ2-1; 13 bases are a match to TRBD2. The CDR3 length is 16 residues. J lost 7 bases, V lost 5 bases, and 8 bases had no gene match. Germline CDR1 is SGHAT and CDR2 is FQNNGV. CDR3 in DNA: TGTGCCAGCAGCACCTCGCCGGGACTAGCGGGAAATGAGCAGTTCTTC. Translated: CASSTSPGLAGNEQFF.

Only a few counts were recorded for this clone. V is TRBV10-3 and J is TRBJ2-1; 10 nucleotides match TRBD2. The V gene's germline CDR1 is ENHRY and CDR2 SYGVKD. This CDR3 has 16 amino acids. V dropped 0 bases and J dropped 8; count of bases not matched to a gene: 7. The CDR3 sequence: CAISESKSSGSYEQFF. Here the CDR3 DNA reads TGTGCCATCAGTGAGTCGAAGTCTAGCGGGAGCTATGAGCAGTTCTTC.